The T cell receptor beta chain under discussion was sequenced for a study of sequential checkpoint blockade in melanoma. Clones were read by immunoSEQ multiplex PCR, and TCRdb kept only the in-frame ones, dropping some. The sample includes over 25,000 clones, roughly 80% of them seen just once. Regarding treatment: randomized to nivolumab then ipilimumab (arm A) or the reverse (arm B). Trimming removed 4 bases at V and 6 bases at J, with 13 bases between. The V gene's germline CDR1 is KGHSH and CDR2 LQKENI. CDR3 length: 13 amino acids. Here the sequenced sample was CD8+ T cells sorted from blood (inferred from file names), taken from a patient given nivolumab and ipilimumab in sequence. This chain joins TRBV18 and TRBJ2-7; tentatively, D is TRBD1 (5 bases). The sequence was collected from a human donor with melanoma. As DNA, the CDR3 is TGTGCCAGCTCACACGATACAGGTGTCGAGCAGTACTTC. The encoded protein is CASSHDTGVEQYF.